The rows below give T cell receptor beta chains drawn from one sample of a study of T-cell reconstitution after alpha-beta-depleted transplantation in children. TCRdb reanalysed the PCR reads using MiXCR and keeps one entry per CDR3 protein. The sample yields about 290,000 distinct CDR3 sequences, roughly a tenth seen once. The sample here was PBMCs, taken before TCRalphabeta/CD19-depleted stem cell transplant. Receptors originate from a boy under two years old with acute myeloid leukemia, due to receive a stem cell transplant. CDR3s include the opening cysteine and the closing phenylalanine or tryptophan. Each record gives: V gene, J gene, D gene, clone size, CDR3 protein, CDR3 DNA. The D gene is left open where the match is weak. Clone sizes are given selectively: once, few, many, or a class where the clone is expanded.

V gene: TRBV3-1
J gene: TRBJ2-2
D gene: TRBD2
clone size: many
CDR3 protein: CASSPNRLAGVAGELFF
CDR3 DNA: TGTGCCAGCAGCCCAAACCGGCTAGCGGGAGTGGCCGGGGAGCTGTTTTTT

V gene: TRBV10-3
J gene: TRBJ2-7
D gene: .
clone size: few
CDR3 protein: CAISEDIYEQYF
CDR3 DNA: TGTGCCATCAGTGAGGACATCTACGAGCAGTACTTC

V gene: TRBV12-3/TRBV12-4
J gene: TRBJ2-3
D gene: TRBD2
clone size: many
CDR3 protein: CATIWGGRGTDTQYF
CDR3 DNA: TGTGCCACCATTTGGGGCGGGAGAGGAACAGATACGCAGTATTTT

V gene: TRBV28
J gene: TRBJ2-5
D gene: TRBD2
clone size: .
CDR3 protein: CASSTRLAGAQETQYF
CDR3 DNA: TGTGCCAGCAGTACGCGACTAGCGGGGGCCCAAGAGACCCAGTACTTC

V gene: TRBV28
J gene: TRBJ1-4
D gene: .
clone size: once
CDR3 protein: CASRSGRNEKLFF
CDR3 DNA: TGTGCCAGCAGATCGGGACGGAATGAAAAACTGTTTTTT

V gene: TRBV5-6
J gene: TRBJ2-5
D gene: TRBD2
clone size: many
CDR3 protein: CASSSPFGGAQETQYF
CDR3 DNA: TGTGCCAGCAGCTCCCCTTTCGGGGGGGCCCAAGAGACCCAGTACTTC

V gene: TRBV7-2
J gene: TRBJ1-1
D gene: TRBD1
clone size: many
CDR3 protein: CASSFPGTGATNTEAFF
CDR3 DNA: TGTGCCAGCAGCTTCCCCGGGACAGGGGCGACGAACACTGAAGCTTTCTTT

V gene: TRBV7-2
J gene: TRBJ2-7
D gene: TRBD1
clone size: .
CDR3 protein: CASIEDRGRDYEQYF
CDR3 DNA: TGTGCCAGCATCGAGGACAGGGGGCGAGACTACGAGCAGTACTTC

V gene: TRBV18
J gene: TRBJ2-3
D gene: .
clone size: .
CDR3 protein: CASSPSRYPTDTQYF
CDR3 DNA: TGTGCCAGCTCACCATCTAGGTATCCCACAGATACGCAGTATTTT

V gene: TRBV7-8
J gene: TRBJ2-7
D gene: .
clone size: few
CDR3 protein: CASSLAPGTLYEQYF
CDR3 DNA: TGTGCCAGCAGCTTAGCCCCCGGGACCTTATACGAGCAGTACTTC

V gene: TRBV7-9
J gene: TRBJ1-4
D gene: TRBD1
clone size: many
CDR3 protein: CASSLAKKQGAKKLFF
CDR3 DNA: TGTGCCAGCAGCTTAGCAAAAAAACAGGGGGCGAAAAAACTGTTTTTT

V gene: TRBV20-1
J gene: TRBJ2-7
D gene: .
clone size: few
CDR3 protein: CSARERTGDPYEQYF
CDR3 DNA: TGCAGTGCTAGAGAACGGACGGGGGACCCCTACGAGCAGTACTTC

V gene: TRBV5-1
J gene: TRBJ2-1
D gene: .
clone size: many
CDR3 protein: CASRLSGDEQFF
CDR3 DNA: TGCGCCAGCCGACTGTCGGGGGATGAGCAGTTCTTC

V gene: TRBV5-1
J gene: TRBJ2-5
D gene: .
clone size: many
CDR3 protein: CASSPGQRYKETQYF
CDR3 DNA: TGCGCCAGCAGCCCCGGACAGAGATACAAAGAGACCCAGTACTTC

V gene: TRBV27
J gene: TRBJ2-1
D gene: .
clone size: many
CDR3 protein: CATRAPRVSYNEQFF
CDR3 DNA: TGTGCCACACGCGCGCCTAGAGTCTCCTACAATGAGCAGTTCTTC

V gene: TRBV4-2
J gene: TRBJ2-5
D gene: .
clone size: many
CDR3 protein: CASSQGAAGRTQYF
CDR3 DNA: TGTGCCAGCAGCCAAGGGGCGGCAGGGCGGACCCAGTACTTC

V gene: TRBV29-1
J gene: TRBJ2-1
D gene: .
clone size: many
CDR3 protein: CSVEGGGSSYNEQFF
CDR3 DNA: TGCAGCGTTGAAGGGGGGGGCAGCTCCTACAATGAGCAGTTCTTC